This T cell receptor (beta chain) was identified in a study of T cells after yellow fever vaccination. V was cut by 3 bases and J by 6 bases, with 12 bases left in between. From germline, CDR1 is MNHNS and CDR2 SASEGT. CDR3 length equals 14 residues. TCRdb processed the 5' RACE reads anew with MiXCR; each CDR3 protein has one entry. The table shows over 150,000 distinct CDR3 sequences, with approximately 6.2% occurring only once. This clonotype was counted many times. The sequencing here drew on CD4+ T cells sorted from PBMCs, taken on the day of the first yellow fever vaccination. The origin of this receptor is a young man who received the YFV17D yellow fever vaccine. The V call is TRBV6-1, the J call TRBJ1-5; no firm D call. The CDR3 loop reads CASSDVAGSQPQHF. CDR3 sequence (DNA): TGTGCCAGCAGTGATGTAGCGGGGAGTCAGCCCCAGCATTTT.